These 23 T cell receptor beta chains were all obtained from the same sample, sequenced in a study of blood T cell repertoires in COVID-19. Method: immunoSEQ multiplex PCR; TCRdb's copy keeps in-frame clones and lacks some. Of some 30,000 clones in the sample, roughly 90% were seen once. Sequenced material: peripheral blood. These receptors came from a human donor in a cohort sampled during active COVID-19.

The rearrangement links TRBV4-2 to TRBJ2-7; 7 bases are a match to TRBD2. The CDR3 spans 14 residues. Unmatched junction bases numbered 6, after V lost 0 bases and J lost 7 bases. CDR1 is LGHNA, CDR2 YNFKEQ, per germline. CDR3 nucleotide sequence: TGTGCCAGCAGCCAAGATAAGCGGGGTCGAGAGCAGTACTTC. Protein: CASSQDKRGREQYF.

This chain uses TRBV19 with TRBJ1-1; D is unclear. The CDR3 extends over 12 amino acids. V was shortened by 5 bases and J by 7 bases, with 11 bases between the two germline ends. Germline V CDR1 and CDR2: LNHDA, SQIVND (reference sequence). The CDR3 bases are TGTGCCAGTAGTCTCCGGTCCGGTGAAGCTTTCTTT. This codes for CASSLRSGEAFF.

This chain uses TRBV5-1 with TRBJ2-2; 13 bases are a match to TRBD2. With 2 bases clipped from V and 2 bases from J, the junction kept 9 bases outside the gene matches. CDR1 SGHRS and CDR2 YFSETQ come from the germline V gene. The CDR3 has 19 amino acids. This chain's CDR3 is CASSFPGTSGELNTGELFF. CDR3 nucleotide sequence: TGCGCCAGCAGCTTCCCCGGGACTAGCGGGGAACTTAACACCGGGGAGCTGTTTTTT.

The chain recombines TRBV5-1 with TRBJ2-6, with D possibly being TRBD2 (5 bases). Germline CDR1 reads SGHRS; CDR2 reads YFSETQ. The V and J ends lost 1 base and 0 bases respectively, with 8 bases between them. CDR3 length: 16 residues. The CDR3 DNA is TGCGCCAGCAGCTTGACGGGGAGCTCTGGGGCCAACGTCCTGACTTTC. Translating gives CASSLTGSSGANVLTF.

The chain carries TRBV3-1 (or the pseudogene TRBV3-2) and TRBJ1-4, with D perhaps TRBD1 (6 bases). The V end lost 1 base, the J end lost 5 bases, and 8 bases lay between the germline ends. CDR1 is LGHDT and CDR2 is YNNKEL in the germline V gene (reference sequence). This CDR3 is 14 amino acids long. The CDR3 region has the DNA TGTGCCAGCAGCCAAGGTACAGGGAATGAAAAACTGTTTTTT. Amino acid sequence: CASSQGTGNEKLFF.

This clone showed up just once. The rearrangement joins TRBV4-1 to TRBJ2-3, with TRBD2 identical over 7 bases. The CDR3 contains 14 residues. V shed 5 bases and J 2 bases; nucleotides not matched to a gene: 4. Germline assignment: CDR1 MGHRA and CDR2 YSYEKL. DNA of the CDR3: TGCGCCAGCAGCGGGGGGGATTTCACAGATACGCAGTATTTT. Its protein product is CASSGGDFTDTQYF.

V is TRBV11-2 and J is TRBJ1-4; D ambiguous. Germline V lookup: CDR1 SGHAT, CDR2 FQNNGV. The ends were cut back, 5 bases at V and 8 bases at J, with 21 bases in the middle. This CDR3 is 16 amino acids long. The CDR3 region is CASSPLTGRVEEKLFF. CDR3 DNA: TGTGCCAGCAGCCCCCTAACGGGGAGGGTGGAAGAAAAACTGTTTTTT. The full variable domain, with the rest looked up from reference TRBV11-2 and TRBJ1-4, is EAGVAQSPRYKIIEKRQSVAFWCNPISGHATLYWYQQILGQGPKLLIQFQNNGVVDDSQLPKDRFSAERLKGVDSTLKIQPAKLEDSAVYLCASSPLTGRVEEKLFFGSGTQLSVL.

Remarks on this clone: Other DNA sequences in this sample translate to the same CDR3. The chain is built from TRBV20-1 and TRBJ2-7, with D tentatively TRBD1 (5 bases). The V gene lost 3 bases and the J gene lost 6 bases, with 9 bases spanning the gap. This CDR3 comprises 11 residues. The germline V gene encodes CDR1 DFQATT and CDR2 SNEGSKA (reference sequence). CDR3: CSARSGFEQYF. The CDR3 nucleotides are TGCAGTGCTAGGTCAGGGTTCGAGCAGTACTTC.

The CDR3 DNA is TGTGCCAGCAGCCAATCTTTTAGCGGGATTACCTACGAGCAGTACTTC. It specifies CASSQSFSGITYEQYF. V and J are TRBV3-1 (or the pseudogene TRBV3-2) and TRBJ2-7; 8 bases are a match to TRBD2. The V segment lost 2 bases and the J segment 2 bases; nucleotides outside the gene matches: 8. Per germline, CDR1 LGHDT and CDR2 YNNKEL (reference sequence). This CDR3 is built from 16 residues.

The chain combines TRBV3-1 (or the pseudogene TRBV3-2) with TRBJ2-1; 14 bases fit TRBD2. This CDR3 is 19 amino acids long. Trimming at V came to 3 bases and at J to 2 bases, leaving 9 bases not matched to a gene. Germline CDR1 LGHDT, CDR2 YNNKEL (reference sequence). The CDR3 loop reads CASSHPGTSGGHAYNEQFF. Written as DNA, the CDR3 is TGTGCCAGCAGCCACCCCGGGACTAGCGGGGGTCATGCCTACAATGAGCAGTTCTTC.

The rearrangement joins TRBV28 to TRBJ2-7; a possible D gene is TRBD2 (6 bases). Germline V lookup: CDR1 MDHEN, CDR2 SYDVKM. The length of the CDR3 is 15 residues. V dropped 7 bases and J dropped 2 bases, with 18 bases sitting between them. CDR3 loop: CASKQPGPGAYEQYF. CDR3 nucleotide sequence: TGTGCCAGCAAACAACCGGGGCCGGGGGCCTACGAGCAGTACTTC.

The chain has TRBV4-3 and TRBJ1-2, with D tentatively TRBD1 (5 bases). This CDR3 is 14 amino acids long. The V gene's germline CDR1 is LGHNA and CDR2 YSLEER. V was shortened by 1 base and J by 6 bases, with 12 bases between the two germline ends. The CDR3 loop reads CASSQGAGNHGYTF. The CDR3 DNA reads TGCGCCAGCAGCCAAGGAGCAGGGAACCATGGCTACACCTTC.

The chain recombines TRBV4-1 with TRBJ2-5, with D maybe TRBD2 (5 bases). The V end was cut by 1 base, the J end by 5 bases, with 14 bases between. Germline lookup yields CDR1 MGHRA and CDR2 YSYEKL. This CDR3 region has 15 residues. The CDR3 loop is CASSQAVSPGETQYF. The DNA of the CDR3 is TGCGCCAGCAGCCAAGCGGTGTCACCGGGGGAGACCCAGTACTTC.

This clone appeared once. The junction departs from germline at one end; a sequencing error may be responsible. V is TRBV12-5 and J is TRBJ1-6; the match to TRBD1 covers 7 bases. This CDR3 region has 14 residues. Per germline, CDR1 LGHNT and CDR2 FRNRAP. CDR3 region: CASRDSSHNSPLHF. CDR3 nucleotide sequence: TGTGCTAGCCGGGACAGCTCCCATAATTCACCCCTCCACTTT. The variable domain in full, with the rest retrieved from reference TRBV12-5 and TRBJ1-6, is DARVTQTPRHKVTEMGQEVTMRCQPILGHNTVFWYRQTMMQGLELLAYFRNRAPLDDSGMPKDRFSAEMPDATLATLKIQPSEPRDSAVYFCASRDSSHNSPLHFGNGTRLTVT.

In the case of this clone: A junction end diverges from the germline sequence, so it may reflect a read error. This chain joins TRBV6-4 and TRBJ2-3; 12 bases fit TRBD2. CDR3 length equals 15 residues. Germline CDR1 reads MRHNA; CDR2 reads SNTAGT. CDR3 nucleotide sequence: TGTGCCAGCAGCGAGACTAGCGGGGGAACAGGTACGCAGTATTTT. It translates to CASSETSGGTGTQYF.

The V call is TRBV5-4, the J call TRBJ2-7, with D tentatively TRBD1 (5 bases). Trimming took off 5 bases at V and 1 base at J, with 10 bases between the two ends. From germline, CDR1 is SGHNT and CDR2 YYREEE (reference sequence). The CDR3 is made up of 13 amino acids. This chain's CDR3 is CASSGGQSYEQYF. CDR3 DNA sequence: TGTGCCAGCAGTGGTGGACAATCCTACGAGCAGTACTTC.

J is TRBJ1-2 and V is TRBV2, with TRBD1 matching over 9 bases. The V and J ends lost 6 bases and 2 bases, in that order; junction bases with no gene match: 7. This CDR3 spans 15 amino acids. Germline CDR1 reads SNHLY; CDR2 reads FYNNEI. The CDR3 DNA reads TGTGCCAGCAGCGACGAACAGGGGGCGAACTATGGCTACACCTTC. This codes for CASSDEQGANYGYTF.

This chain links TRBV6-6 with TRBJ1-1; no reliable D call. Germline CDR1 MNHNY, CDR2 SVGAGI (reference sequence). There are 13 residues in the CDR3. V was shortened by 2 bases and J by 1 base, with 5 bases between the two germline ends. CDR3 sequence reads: CASSYEGNTEAFF. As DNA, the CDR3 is TGTGCCAGCAGTTACGAGGGGAACACTGAAGCTTTCTTT.

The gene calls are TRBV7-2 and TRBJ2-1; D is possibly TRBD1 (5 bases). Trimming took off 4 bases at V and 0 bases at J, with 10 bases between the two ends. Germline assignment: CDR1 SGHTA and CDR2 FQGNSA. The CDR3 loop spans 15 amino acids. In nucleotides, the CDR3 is TGTGCCAGCAGCTCGCCAGGGTACTCCTACAATGAGCAGTTCTTC. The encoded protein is CASSSPGYSYNEQFF.

The CDR3 loop is CASSGENNSPLHF. CDR3 in DNA: TGTGCCAGCAGTGGCGAGAATAATTCACCCCTCCACTTT. The chain links TRBV2 to TRBJ1-6; D unresolved. The germline CDR1 and CDR2 sequences are SNHLY and FYNNEI. V lost 4 bases and J 5 bases, leaving 6 bases between the germline ends. The CDR3 is 13 amino acids.

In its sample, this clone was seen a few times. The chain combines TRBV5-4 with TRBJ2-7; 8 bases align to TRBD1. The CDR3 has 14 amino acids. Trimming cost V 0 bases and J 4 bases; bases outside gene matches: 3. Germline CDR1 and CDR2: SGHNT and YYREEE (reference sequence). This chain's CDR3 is CASSLDRGKYEQYF. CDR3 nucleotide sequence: TGTGCCAGCAGCTTGGACAGGGGGAAGTACGAGCAGTACTTC. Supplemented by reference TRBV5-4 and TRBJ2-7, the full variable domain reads ETGVTQSPTHLIKTRGQQVTLRCSSQSGHNTVSWYQQALGQGPQFIFQYYREEENGRGNFPPRFSGLQFPNYSSELNVNALELDDSALYLCASSLDRGKYEQYFGPGTRLTVT.

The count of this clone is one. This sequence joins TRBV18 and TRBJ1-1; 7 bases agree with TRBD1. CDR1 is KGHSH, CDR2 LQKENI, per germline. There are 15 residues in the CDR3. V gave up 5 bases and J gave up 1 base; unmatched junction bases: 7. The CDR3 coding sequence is TGTGCCAGCTCATTAGAACAGGGGAGGAACACTGAAGCTTTCTTT. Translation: CASSLEQGRNTEAFF.

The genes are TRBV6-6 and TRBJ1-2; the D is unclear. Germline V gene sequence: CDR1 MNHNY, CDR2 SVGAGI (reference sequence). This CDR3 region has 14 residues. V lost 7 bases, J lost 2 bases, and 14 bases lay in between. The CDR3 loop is CASNPTGENYGYTF. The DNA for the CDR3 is TGTGCCAGCAATCCCACCGGAGAAAACTATGGCTACACCTTC.